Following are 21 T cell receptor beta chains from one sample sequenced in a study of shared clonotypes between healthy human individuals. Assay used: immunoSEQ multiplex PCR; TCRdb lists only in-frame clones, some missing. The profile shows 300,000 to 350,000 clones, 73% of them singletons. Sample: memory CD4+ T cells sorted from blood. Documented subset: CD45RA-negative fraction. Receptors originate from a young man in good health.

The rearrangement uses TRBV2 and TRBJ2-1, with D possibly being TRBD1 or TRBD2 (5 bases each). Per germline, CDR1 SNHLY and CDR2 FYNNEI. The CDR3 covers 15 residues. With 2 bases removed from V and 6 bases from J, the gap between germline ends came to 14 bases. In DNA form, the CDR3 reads TGTGCCAGCAGTGAACGGGACCTTACTCCCAATGAGCAGTTCTTC. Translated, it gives CASSERDLTPNEQFF. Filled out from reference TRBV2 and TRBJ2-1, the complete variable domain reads EPEVTQTPSHQVTQMGQEVILRCVPISNHLYFYWYRQILGQKVEFLVSFYNNEISEKSEIFDDQFSVERPDGSNFTLKIRSTKLEDSAMYFCASSERDLTPNEQFFGPGTRLTVL.

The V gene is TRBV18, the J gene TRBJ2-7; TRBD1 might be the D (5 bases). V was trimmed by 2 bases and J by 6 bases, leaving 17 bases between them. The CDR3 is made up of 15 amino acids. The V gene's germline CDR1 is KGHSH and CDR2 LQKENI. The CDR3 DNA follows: TGTGCCAGCTCACCAACCCCGGCAAGGGGCGGCGAGCAGTACTTC. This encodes CASSPTPARGGEQYF. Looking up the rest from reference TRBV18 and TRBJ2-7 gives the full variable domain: NAGVMQNPRHLVRRRGQEARLRCSPMKGHSHVYWYRQLPEEGLKFMVYLQKENIIDESGMPKERFSAEFPKEGPSILRIQQVVRGDSAAYFCASSPTPARGGEQYFGPGTRLTVT.

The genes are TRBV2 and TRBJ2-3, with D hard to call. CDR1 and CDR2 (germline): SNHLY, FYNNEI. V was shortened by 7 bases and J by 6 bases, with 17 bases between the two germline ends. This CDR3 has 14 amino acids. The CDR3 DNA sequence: TGTGCCAGCACCCGTATCACGGACGGGGATACGCAGTATTTT. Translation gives CASTRITDGDTQYF.

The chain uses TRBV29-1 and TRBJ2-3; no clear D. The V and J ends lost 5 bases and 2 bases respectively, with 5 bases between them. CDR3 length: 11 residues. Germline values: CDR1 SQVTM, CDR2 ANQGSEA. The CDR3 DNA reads TGCAGCGTTACGTCCACAGATACGCAGTATTTT. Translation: CSVTSTDTQYF.

DNA for the CDR3: TGCGCCAGCAGCTTGGCCGGAACTAGCGGGAGGGCCAGGGAGACCCAGTACTTC. It is translated as CASSLAGTSGRARETQYF. The chain couples TRBV5-1 to TRBJ2-5, with 13 bases fitting TRBD2. The CDR3 consists of 18 residues. Germline V lookup: CDR1 SGHRS, CDR2 YFSETQ. V dropped 0 bases and J dropped 5; count of bases not matched to a gene: 10. The full variable domain, completed using reference TRBV5-1 and TRBJ2-5, is KAGVTQTPRYLIKTRGQQVTLSCSPISGHRSVSWYQQTPGQGLQFLFEYFSETQRNKGNFPGRFSGRQFSNSRSEMNVSTLELGDSALYLCASSLAGTSGRARETQYFGPGTRLLVL.

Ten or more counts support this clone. The CDR3 DNA follows: TGTGCCAGCAGTTACCGACAGGGACTTGGAGCTTTCTTT. Protein: CASSYRQGLGAFF. V gene TRBV28 combines with J gene TRBJ1-1, with 7 bases matching TRBD1. Germline-derived CDR1 and CDR2 are MDHEN and SYDVKM. The V gene end was trimmed by 4 bases and the J gene end by 10 bases; junction bases not matched to a gene: 9. The CDR3 sequence is 13 residues long.

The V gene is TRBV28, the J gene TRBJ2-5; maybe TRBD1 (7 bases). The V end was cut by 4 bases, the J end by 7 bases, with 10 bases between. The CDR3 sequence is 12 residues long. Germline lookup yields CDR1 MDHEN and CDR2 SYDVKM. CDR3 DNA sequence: TGTGCCAGCAGTTATCAGGGGGGGACCCAGTACTTC. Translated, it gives CASSYQGGTQYF.

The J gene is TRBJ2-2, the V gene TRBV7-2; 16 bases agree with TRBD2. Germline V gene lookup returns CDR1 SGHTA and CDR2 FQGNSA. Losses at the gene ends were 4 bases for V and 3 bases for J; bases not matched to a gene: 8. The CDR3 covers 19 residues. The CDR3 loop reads CASSSSGTSGRGYTGELFF. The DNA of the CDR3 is TGTGCCAGCAGCTCTAGCGGGACTAGCGGGAGGGGGTACACCGGGGAGCTGTTTTTT.

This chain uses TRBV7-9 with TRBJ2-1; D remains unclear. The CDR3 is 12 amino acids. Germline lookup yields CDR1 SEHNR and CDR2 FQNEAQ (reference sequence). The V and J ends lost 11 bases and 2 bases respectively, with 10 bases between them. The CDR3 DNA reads TGTGCCGGTAAAGGTCCCTACAATGAGCAGTTCTTC. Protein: CAGKGPYNEQFF.

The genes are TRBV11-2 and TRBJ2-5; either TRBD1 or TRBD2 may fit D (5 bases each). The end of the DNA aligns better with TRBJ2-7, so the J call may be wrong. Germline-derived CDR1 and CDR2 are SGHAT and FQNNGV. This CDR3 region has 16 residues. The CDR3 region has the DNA TGTGCCAGCAGCCTTCGAGGTAGGGACGGGTACTACGAGCAGTACTTC. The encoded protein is CASSLRGRDGYYEQYF.

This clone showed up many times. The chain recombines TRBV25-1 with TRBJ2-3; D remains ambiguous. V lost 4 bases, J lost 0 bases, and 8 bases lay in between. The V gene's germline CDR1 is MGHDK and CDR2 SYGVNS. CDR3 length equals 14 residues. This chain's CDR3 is CASSVRASTDTQYF. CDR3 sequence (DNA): TGTGCCAGCAGTGTGCGTGCTAGCACAGATACGCAGTATTTT.

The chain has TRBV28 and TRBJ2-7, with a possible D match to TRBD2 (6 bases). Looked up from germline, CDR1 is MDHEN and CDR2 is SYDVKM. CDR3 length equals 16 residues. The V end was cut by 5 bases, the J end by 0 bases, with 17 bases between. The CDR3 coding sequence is TGTGCCAGCAGTCCCCCGGGAGTGGGGAGCTCCTACGAGCAGTACTTC. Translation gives CASSPPGVGSSYEQYF. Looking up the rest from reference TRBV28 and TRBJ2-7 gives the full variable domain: DVKVTQSSRYLVKRTGEKVFLECVQDMDHENMFWYRQDPGLGLRLIYFSYDVKMKEKGDIPEGYSVSREKKERFSLILESASTNQTSMYLCASSPPGVGSSYEQYFGPGTRLTVT.

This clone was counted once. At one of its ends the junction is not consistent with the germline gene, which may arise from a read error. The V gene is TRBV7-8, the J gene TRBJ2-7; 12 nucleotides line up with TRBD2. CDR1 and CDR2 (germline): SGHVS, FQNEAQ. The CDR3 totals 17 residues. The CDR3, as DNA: TGTGCCAGCAGCTTTTCTGTGACTAGCGGGAGCTCCTCCGAGCAGTACTTC. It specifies CASSFSVTSGSSSEQYF.

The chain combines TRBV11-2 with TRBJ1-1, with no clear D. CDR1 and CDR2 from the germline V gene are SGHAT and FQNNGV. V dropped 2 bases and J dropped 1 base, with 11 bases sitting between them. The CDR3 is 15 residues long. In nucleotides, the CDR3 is TGTGCCAGCAGCTTAAAAGTAGGAGGGAACACTGAAGCTTTCTTT. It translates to CASSLKVGGNTEAFF.

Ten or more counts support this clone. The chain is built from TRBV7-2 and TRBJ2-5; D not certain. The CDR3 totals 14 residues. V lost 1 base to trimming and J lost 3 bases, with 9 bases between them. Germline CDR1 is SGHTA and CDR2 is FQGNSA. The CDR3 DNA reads TGTGCCAGCAGCTTAGTATTATCGGAAGAGACCCAGTACTTC. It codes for CASSLVLSEETQYF.

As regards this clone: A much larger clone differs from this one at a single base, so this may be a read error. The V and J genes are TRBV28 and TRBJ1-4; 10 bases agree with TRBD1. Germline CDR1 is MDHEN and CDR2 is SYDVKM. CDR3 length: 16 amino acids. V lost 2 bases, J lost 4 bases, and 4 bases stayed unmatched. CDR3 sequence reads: CASSLPGTGDNEKLFF. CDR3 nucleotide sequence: TGTGCCAGCAGTTTACCCGGGACAGGGGATAATGAAAAACTGTTTTTT.

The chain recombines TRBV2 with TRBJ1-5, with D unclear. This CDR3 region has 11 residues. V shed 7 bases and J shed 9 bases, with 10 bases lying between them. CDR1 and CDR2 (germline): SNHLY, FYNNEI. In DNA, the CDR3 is TGTGCCAGCACCGAGGGAGGGCCCCAGCATTTT. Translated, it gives CASTEGGPQHF.

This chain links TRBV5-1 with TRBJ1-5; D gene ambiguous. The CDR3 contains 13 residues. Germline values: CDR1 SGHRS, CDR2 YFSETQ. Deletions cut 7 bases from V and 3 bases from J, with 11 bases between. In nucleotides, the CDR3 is TGCGCCAGCGCCCTGGGTACCAATCAGCCCCAGCATTTT. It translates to CASALGTNQPQHF.

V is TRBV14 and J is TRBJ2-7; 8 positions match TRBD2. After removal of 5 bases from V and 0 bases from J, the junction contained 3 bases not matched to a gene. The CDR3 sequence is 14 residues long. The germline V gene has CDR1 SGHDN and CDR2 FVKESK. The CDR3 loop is CASSFGGASYEQYF. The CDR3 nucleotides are TGTGCCAGCAGCTTCGGGGGGGCCTCCTACGAGCAGTACTTC. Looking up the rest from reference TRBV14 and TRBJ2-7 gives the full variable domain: EAGVTQFPSHSVIEKGQTVTLRCDPISGHDNLYWYRRVMGKEIKFLLHFVKESKQDESGMPNNRFLAERTGGTYSTLKVQPAELEDSGVYFCASSFGGASYEQYFGPGTRLTVT.

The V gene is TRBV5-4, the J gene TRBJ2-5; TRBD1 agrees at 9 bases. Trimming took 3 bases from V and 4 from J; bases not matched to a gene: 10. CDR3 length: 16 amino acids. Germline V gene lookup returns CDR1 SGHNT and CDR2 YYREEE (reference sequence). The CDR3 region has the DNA TGTGCCAGCAGCTCGACCACAGGGGGCAAGGGAGAGACCCAGTACTTC. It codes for CASSSTTGGKGETQYF.

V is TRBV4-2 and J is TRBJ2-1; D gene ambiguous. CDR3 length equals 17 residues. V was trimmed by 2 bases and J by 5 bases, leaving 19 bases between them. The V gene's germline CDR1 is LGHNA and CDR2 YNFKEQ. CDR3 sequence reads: CASSQLLARTDDNEQFF. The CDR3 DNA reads TGTGCCAGCAGCCAACTTTTGGCCCGGACGGACGACAATGAGCAGTTCTTC.